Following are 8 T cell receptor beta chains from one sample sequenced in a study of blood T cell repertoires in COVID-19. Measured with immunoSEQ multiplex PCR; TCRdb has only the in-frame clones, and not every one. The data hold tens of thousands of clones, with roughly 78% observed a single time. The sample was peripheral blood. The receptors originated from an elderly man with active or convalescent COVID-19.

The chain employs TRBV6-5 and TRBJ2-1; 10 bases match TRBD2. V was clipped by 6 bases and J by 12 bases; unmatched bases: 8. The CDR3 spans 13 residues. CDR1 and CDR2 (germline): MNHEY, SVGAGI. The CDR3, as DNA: TGTGCCAGCAGCCAGCGGGAGGGCCAAGGGCAGTTCTTC. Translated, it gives CASSQREGQGQFF.

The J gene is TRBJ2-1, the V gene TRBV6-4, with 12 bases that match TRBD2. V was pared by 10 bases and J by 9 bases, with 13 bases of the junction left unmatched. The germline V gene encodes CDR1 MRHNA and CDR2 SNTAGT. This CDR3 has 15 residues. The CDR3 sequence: CATATLAGGGGEQFF. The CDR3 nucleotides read TGTGCCACCGCCACCCTAGCGGGAGGGGGCGGTGAGCAGTTCTTC.

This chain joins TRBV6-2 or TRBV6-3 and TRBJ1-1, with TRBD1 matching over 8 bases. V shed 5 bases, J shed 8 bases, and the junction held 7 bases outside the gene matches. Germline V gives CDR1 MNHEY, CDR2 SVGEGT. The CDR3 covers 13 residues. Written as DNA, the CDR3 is TGTGCCAGCAGTCACAGGACAGGGTCAGAAGCTTTCTTT. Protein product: CASSHRTGSEAFF.

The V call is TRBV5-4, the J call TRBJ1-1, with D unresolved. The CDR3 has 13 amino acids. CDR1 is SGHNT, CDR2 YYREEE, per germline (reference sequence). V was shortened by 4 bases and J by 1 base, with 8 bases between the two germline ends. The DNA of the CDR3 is TGTGCCAGCAGCCTGAGTACGAACACTGAAGCTTTCTTT. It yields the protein CASSLSTNTEAFF. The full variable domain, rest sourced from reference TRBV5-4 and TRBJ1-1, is ETGVTQSPTHLIKTRGQQVTLRCSSQSGHNTVSWYQQALGQGPQFIFQYYREEENGRGNFPPRFSGLQFPNYSSELNVNALELDDSALYLCASSLSTNTEAFFGQGTRLTVV.

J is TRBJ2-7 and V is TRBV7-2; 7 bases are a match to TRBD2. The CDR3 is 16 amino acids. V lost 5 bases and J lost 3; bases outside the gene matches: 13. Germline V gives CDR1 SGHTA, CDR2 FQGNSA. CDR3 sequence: CASSPAASGTIYEQYF. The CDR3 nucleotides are TGTGCCAGCAGCCCAGCCGCTAGCGGAACAATCTACGAGCAGTACTTC.

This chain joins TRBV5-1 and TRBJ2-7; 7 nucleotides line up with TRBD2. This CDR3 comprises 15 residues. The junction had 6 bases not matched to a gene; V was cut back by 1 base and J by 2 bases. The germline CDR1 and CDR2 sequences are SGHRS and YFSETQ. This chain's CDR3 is CASSLSGRDPYEQYF. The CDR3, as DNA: TGCGCCAGCAGCTTGTCGGGGAGGGACCCCTACGAGCAGTACTTC.

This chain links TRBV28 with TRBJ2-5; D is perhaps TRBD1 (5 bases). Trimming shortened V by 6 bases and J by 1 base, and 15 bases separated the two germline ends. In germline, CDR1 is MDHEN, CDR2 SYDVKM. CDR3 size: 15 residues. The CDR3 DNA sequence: TGTGCCAGCAGCGCCCGACAGTCCTTCCAAGAGACCCAGTACTTC. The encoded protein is CASSARQSFQETQYF.

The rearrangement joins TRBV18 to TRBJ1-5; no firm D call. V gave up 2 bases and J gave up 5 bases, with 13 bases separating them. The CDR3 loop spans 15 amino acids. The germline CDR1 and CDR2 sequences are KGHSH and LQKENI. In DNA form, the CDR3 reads TGTGCCAGCTCACCAATGGCCCCCGAACATCAGCCCCAGCATTTT. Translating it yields CASSPMAPEHQPQHF.